What follows is one T cell receptor (beta chain) and its context. Its antigen is currently unknown. These data come from a study of cytomegalovirus exposure and HLA in healthy donors. Study-wide results and limits: The authors enumerated under 200 TCR beta chains as linked to cytomegalovirus. As a later analysis showed, several of the most significant clusters appeared to be linked to common viral pathogens. Association with HLA alleles at 0.05 false discovery rate was found for around 17,000 TCR beta sequences in a later analysis.

The CDR3 loop spans 14 amino acids. Germline V gene sequence: CDR1 MNHEY, CDR2 SVGAGI. The V and J ends lost 4 bases and 7 bases, in that order; junction bases with no gene match: 8. PCR used 60 Vbeta primers and 13 Jbeta primers. Clones were read by immunoSEQ multiplex PCR, and TCRdb kept only the in-frame ones, dropping some. The sample records about 160,000 clones, nearly 80% being singletons. The sequence derives from a woman in her 50s in good health and CMV-seropositive. The chain carries TRBV6-5 and TRBJ1-2, with TRBD1 matching 8 bases. The sample consisted of PBMCs. The CDR3 reads CASSSDRESGGYTF. The DNA of the CDR3 is TGTGCCAGCAGTTCGGACAGGGAATCTGGTGGCTACACCTTC.